What follows are 13 T cell receptor beta chains derived from one specimen sequenced in a study of cytomegalovirus exposure and HLA in healthy donors. PCR involved 60 Vbeta and 13 Jbeta primers. Produced via immunoSEQ multiplex PCR; TCRdb's table is partial and in-frame only. The data contain approximately 170,000 clones, around 76% of them singletons. The sequencing sample was made of PBMCs. All receptors come from a woman aged 30 to 39 in good health and CMV-seropositive.

This clone came up once. The chain joins TRBV6-1 to TRBJ2-7; no reliable D call. The V and J ends lost 6 bases and 5 bases respectively, with 5 bases between them. The CDR3 sequence is 10 residues long. Germline loops: CDR1 MNHNS, CDR2 SASEGT. The CDR3 DNA reads TGTGCCAGCAGGCAGGACGAGCAGTACTTC. It encodes CASRQDEQYF.

The chain recombines TRBV5-1 with TRBJ1-1, with 10 bases lining up with TRBD1. The CDR3 has 16 amino acids. CDR1 and CDR2 from the germline V gene are SGHRS and YFSETQ. After removal of 0 bases from V and 5 bases from J, the junction contained 7 bases not matched to a gene. The chain's CDR3 is CASSLVGQGSWTEAFF. DNA for the CDR3: TGCGCCAGCAGCTTGGTGGGACAGGGGTCTTGGACTGAAGCTTTCTTT.

This clone was observed a single time. The rearrangement links TRBV6-5 to TRBJ2-7, with D possibly being TRBD1 (6 bases). The CDR3 extends over 14 amino acids. The germline V gene has CDR1 MNHEY and CDR2 SVGAGI. V was pared by 8 bases and J by 3 bases, with 17 bases between. The CDR3 sequence is CASCKSTGYYEQYF. Here the CDR3 DNA reads TGTGCCAGCTGCAAAAGCACAGGGTACTACGAGCAGTACTTC.

The chain carries TRBV4-3 and TRBJ2-7, with 10 positions matching TRBD1. The germline CDR1 and CDR2 sequences are LGHNA and YSLEER. Trimming at V came to 4 bases and at J to 2 bases, leaving 14 bases not matched to a gene. The CDR3 sequence is 18 residues long. The CDR3 loop is CASSRSLVGTGEAYEQYF. The CDR3 nucleotides read TGCGCCAGCAGCCGGTCGCTCGTCGGGACAGGGGAGGCCTACGAGCAGTACTTC.

This rearrangement joins TRBV7-2 to TRBJ1-5; possible D gene TRBD1, 6 bases. V lost 3 bases and J 2 bases, leaving 11 bases between the germline ends. The CDR3 spans 15 residues. Germline CDR1 reads SGHTA; CDR2 reads FQGNSA. The CDR3 here is CASSFTAGGNQPQHF. The DNA for the CDR3 is TGTGCCAGCAGCTTCACCGCAGGGGGCAATCAGCCCCAGCATTTT. Full variable domain (missing parts from reference TRBV7-2 and TRBJ1-5): GAGVSQSPSNKVTEKGKDVELRCDPISGHTALYWYRQSLGQGLEFLIYFQGNSAPDKSGLPSDRFSAERTGGSVSTLTIQRTQQEDSAVYLCASSFTAGGNQPQHFGDGTRLSIL.

The chain is built from TRBV5-1 and TRBJ2-3, with D unresolved. The V gene lost 2 bases and the J gene lost 1 base, with 2 bases spanning the gap. The germline V gene has CDR1 SGHRS and CDR2 YFSETQ. The CDR3 is made up of 12 amino acids. The CDR3 region is CASSFGTDTQYF. DNA of the CDR3: TGCGCCAGCAGCTTCGGCACAGATACGCAGTATTTT.

Note on this clone: Relative to the germline gene, one junction end is altered; a read error may explain this. The CDR3 here is CASSPGQGRNAEAFF. CDR3 sequence (DNA): TGTGCCAGCTCACCAGGACAGGGGAGGAACGCTGAAGCTTTCTTT. V usage is TRBV18 and J usage is TRBJ1-1; TRBD1 matches at 9 bases. The CDR3 covers 15 residues. CDR1 is KGHSH, CDR2 LQKENI, per germline.

V and J are TRBV28 and TRBJ2-1; TRBD2 matches at 14 bases. This CDR3 region has 20 residues. V was clipped by 5 bases and J by 6 bases; unmatched bases: 18. CDR1 MDHEN and CDR2 SYDVKM come from the germline V gene. The chain's CDR3 is CASSPGSDGGTSGRTNEQFF. The CDR3 DNA follows: TGTGCCAGCAGTCCTGGATCGGACGGCGGGACTAGCGGGAGAACCAATGAGCAGTTCTTC. Filled out from reference TRBV28 and TRBJ2-1, the complete variable domain reads DVKVTQSSRYLVKRTGEKVFLECVQDMDHENMFWYRQDPGLGLRLIYFSYDVKMKEKGDIPEGYSVSREKKERFSLILESASTNQTSMYLCASSPGSDGGTSGRTNEQFFGPGTRLTVL.

The chain carries TRBV5-4 and TRBJ1-1; no definite D call. Trimming removed 4 bases from V and 5 bases from J, with 6 bases in between. The CDR3 consists of 11 residues. Germline assignment: CDR1 SGHNT and CDR2 YYREEE (reference sequence). CDR3 sequence: CASSTGTEAFF. CDR3 bases: TGTGCCAGCAGCACCGGGACTGAAGCTTTCTTT.

The chain employs TRBV6-1 and TRBJ1-1, with D possibly matching TRBD1 (6 bases). This CDR3 is 13 amino acids long. Trimming took 3 bases from V and 5 from J, leaving 10 bases between them. The germline V gene encodes CDR1 MNHNS and CDR2 SASEGT. CDR3 DNA: TGTGCCAGCAGTGACTACAGGGAAACTGAAGCTTTCTTT. Translating gives CASSDYRETEAFF.

The chain combines TRBV7-2 with TRBJ2-7; D might be TRBD1 (6 bases). The CDR3 runs 13 residues. Germline lookup yields CDR1 SGHTA and CDR2 FQGNSA. Trimming removed 4 bases at V and 7 bases at J, with 14 bases between. The CDR3 spells CASSSRGKGEQYF. The CDR3, as DNA: TGTGCCAGCAGCTCAAGGGGGAAGGGGGAGCAGTACTTC.

CDR3 sequence: CASSLSGVSYGYTF. The CDR3, as DNA: TGCGCCAGCAGCCTATCAGGGGTTAGCTATGGCTACACCTTC. The chain is built from TRBV5-1 and TRBJ1-2; a weak D match, TRBD1 (6 bases). The CDR3 is 14 residues long. The germline V gene encodes CDR1 SGHRS and CDR2 YFSETQ. V was shortened by 4 bases and J by 4 bases, with 14 bases between the two germline ends.

This clone has a single count. The J gene is TRBJ1-1, the V gene TRBV7-2; D remains ambiguous. The V and J ends lost 5 bases and 0 bases respectively, with 19 bases between them. Germline CDR1 is SGHTA and CDR2 is FQGNSA. There are 17 residues in the CDR3. The CDR3 protein is CASSQRGTPKLNTEAFF. The DNA for the CDR3 is TGTGCCAGCAGCCAACGAGGTACGCCGAAATTGAACACTGAAGCTTTCTTT. Using reference TRBV7-2 and TRBJ1-1 for the parts outside the CDR3, the full variable domain is GAGVSQSPSNKVTEKGKDVELRCDPISGHTALYWYRQSLGQGLEFLIYFQGNSAPDKSGLPSDRFSAERTGGSVSTLTIQRTQQEDSAVYLCASSQRGTPKLNTEAFFGQGTRLTVV.